Listed here are 20 T cell receptor beta chains from one sample, sequenced in a study of CD8+CD57+ T cells in acquired aplastic anemia. TCR beta VDJ combinations and CDR3 sequences were profiled from genomic DNA. TCRdb itself ran the reads through MiXCR, one entry per CDR3 protein. Of just over 40,000 distinct CDR3 sequences in the sample, about 63% were seen once. The sequenced patients had an expansion of CD8+CD57+ cells seen by flow cytometry. Material: sorted CD4+, CD8+, or CD8+CD57+ T cells (not recorded which) from PBMCs. The receptors come from a human donor with aplastic anemia.

The rearrangement joins TRBV11-2 to TRBJ2-6; tentatively, D is TRBD1 (5 bases). In germline, CDR1 is SGHAT, CDR2 FQNNGV. This CDR3 contains 15 residues. Trimming stripped 2 bases from V and 0 bases from J, with 5 bases between. CDR3 DNA sequence: TGTGCCAGCAGCTTACAGGGCTCTGGGGCCAACGTCCTGACTTTC. This codes for CASSLQGSGANVLTF.

The rearrangement joins TRBV11-1 to TRBJ2-2; no firm D call. V was shortened by 6 bases and J by 3 bases, with 11 bases between the two germline ends. Germline-derived CDR1 and CDR2 are SGHAT and FQDESV (reference sequence). The CDR3 sequence is 14 residues long. The CDR3 DNA follows: TGTGCCAGCAGGACCTCCCGGGACACCGGGGAGCTGTTTTTT. Translating gives CASRTSRDTGELFF.

This clonotype was seen repeatedly, ten times or more. This chain joins TRBV27 and TRBJ2-7, with D uncertain. CDR1 is MNHEY, CDR2 SMNVEV, per germline (reference sequence). With 3 bases removed from V and 2 bases from J, the gap between germline ends came to 8 bases. This CDR3 has 13 amino acids. The CDR3 bases are TGTGCCAGCAGTTTGTCTGAGACCTACGAGCAGTACTTC. Translation: CASSLSETYEQYF.

The chain has TRBV15 and TRBJ1-3, with no clear D. The V end was cut by 2 bases, the J end by 0 bases, with 2 bases between. Germline V lookup: CDR1 LNHNV, CDR2 YYDKDF (reference sequence). CDR3 length equals 13 residues. In DNA form, the CDR3 reads TGTGCCACCAGCAGACCCTCTGGAAACACCATATATTTT. This gives the protein CATSRPSGNTIYF.

The chain recombines TRBV20-1 with TRBJ2-1; D is unresolved. This CDR3 spans 13 amino acids. V gave up 4 bases and J gave up 1 base, with 8 bases separating them. CDR1 is DFQATT, CDR2 SNEGSKA, per germline (reference sequence). In DNA, the CDR3 is TGCAGTGCTAAGGACGTATCCTACAATGAGCAGTTCTTC. Protein: CSAKDVSYNEQFF.

This clonotype showed up many times. V is TRBV12-5 and J is TRBJ2-7; TRBD1 aligns across 10 bases. Germline assignment: CDR1 LGHNT and CDR2 FRNRAP. The ends lost 1 base at V and 0 bases at J; junction bases unmatched: 9. CDR3 length: 18 residues. The CDR3 spells CASGLELSGQGYSYEQYF. The CDR3 region has the DNA TGTGCTAGTGGTTTGGAGCTATCGGGACAGGGGTACTCCTACGAGCAGTACTTC.

The chain uses TRBV20-1 and TRBJ2-7; 8 positions agree with TRBD2. The germline gives CDR1 DFQATT, CDR2 SNEGSKA (reference sequence). V gave up 5 bases and J gave up 0 bases; unmatched junction bases: 3. This CDR3 spans 13 amino acids. In DNA form, the CDR3 reads TGCAGTGCTGTAAGCGGGAGCTCCTACGAGCAGTACTTC. Translation gives CSAVSGSSYEQYF.

This clonotype has a handful of counts. The CDR3, as DNA: TGTGCCAGCAGTACCGGGACAGGGGACACCGGGGAGCTGTTTTTT. Its translation: CASSTGTGDTGELFF. The V and J genes are TRBV2 and TRBJ2-2, with 10 positions matching TRBD1. CDR1 is SNHLY, CDR2 FYNNEI, per germline. The CDR3 spans 15 residues. V trimming: 5 bases; J trimming: 3 bases; junction bases outside the gene matches: 3.

There are many counts of this clonotype. The V and J genes are TRBV5-5 and TRBJ1-2; 7 positions match TRBD1. CDR1 is SGHKS and CDR2 is YYEKEE in the germline V gene (reference sequence). The ends lost 0 bases at V and 4 bases at J; junction bases unmatched: 3. The CDR3 is made up of 14 amino acids. The CDR3 region is CASSLETGAYGYTF. CDR3 in DNA: TGTGCCAGCAGCTTGGAAACAGGGGCCTATGGCTACACCTTC.

The chain carries TRBV20-1 and TRBJ1-1; the match to TRBD1 covers 11 bases. Germline V gives CDR1 DFQATT, CDR2 SNEGSKA (reference sequence). J gave up 10 bases and V 5 bases, and 9 bases lay outside the gene matches. This CDR3 spans 13 amino acids. In nucleotides, the CDR3 is TGCAGTGCTTACTCGGGACAGGGGGTTTTAGCTTTCTTT. Translation gives CSAYSGQGVLAFF.

A few counts support this clonotype. The chain couples TRBV10-3 to TRBJ2-6; D uncertain. Looked up from germline, CDR1 is ENHRY and CDR2 is SYGVKD. The CDR3 covers 14 residues. V lost 6 bases and J lost 1, with 7 bases in between. The DNA for the CDR3 is TGTGCCATCAGAAGGGATTCTGGGGCCAACGTCCTGACTTTC. Its protein is CAIRRDSGANVLTF.

CDR3 nucleotides: TGTGCCAGCAATCCGGACAGGGGGCCCTACGAGCAGTACTTC. It specifies CASNPDRGPYEQYF. The chain couples TRBV6-2 or TRBV6-3 to TRBJ2-7; TRBD1 agrees at 11 bases. The CDR3 loop spans 14 amino acids. The ends lost 7 bases at V and 2 bases at J; junction bases unmatched: 4. From germline, CDR1 is MNHEY and CDR2 SVGEGT.

This clonotype was observed at least ten times. The rearrangement uses TRBV5-5 and TRBJ2-1; D perhaps matches TRBD1 (6 bases). V dropped 4 bases and J dropped 10 bases, with 12 bases sitting between them. This CDR3 contains 12 residues. Germline CDR1 and CDR2: SGHKS and YYEKEE (reference sequence). In DNA, the CDR3 is TGTGCCAGCAGCACGACAGGAGTCGAGCAGTTCTTC. Its translation is CASSTTGVEQFF.

This clonotype was found once. The chain combines TRBV10-1 with TRBJ2-2, with TRBD1 matching 7 bases. The CDR3 runs to 16 residues. Germline lookup yields CDR1 WNHNN and CDR2 SYGVQD (reference sequence). The J segment lost 0 bases and the V segment lost 2 bases, leaving 3 bases of the junction unmatched. CDR3 sequence reads: CASSEGQGANTGELFF. The CDR3 DNA follows: TGCGCCAGCAGTGAGGGGCAGGGGGCGAACACCGGGGAGCTGTTTTTT.

Of note for this clonotype: At one end, the junction sequence differs from germline, possibly due to a read error. CDR3 sequence (DNA): TGTGCCAGCAGCTTAGTAGCTCCTATGAACACCGGGGGGCTGTTTTTT. Amino acids: CASSLVAPMNTGGLFF. J is TRBJ2-2 and V is TRBV11-1, with TRBD2 as a possible D gene (6 bases). Germline V gene sequence: CDR1 SGHAT, CDR2 FQDESV (reference sequence). CDR3 length equals 16 residues.

CDR3 bases: TGTGCCAGCAGCCTTACGGTGGTACGCACAGATACGCAGTATTTT. It specifies CASSLTVVRTDTQYF. This chain uses TRBV9 with TRBJ2-3, with no clear D. CDR1 and CDR2 (germline): SGDLS, YYNGEE. The CDR3 sequence is 15 residues long. V was clipped by 4 bases and J by 1 base, with 13 bases between them.

This sequence joins TRBV11-1 and TRBJ2-7; 11 bases map to TRBD2. The V gene end was trimmed by 5 bases and the J gene end by 5 bases; junction bases not matched to a gene: 17. The CDR3 is 18 residues long. The germline V gene encodes CDR1 SGHAT and CDR2 FQDESV (reference sequence). The CDR3: CASSPGVVGSGRAHEQYF. CDR3 sequence (DNA): TGTGCCAGCAGCCCAGGGGTGGTCGGTAGCGGGAGGGCCCACGAGCAGTACTTC.

A single count supports this clonotype. A much bigger clone sits one base away, suggesting this may be a read error. This chain connects TRBV13 to TRBJ1-2, with D possibly TRBD1 on 6 matching bases. CDR1 is PRHDT, CDR2 FYEKMQ, per germline (reference sequence). There are 14 residues in the CDR3. The CDR3 sequence: CAGSPGGGFYGYTF. CDR3 bases: TGTGCCGGCAGCCCGGGAGGGGGATTCTATGGCTACACCTTC.

The J gene is TRBJ1-6, the V gene TRBV29-1; D perhaps matches TRBD1 (6 bases). Germline loops: CDR1 SQVTM, CDR2 ANQGSEA. Between the trimmed V and J ends, which lost 6 bases and 9 bases, there was a span of 15 bases. The CDR3 contains 13 residues. CDR3 bases: TGCAGCGTGACCCGGGACATCGGTTCACCCCTCCACTTT. Residues: CSVTRDIGSPLHF.

The chain has TRBV10-3 and TRBJ1-1; 7 bases fit TRBD1. The CDR3 has 14 residues. V trimming: 6 bases; J trimming: 2 bases; junction bases outside the gene matches: 6. Per germline, CDR1 ENHRY and CDR2 SYGVKD. CDR3 sequence (DNA): TGTGCCATCAGGGGGACAGCGCTCAACACTGAAGCTTTCTTT. It translates to CAIRGTALNTEAFF.